These 7 T cell receptor beta chains were all obtained from the same sample, sequenced in a study of blood T cell repertoires in COVID-19. Sequenced by immunoSEQ multiplex PCR; TCRdb stores in-frame clones only, minus some. The table lists 330,000 or so clones, 88% of them singletons. The specimen sequenced was PBMCs or T cells enriched from blood (not recorded which). The receptors here all came from a man younger than 40 who had recovered from COVID-19.

The CDR3 region is CASSLRWTSGNHEQYF. CDR3 DNA sequence: TGCGCCAGCAGCTTACGGTGGACTAGCGGGAATCACGAGCAGTACTTC. The chain couples TRBV5-1 to TRBJ2-7, with 12 bases lining up with TRBD2. The CDR3 length is 16 residues. The ends lost 2 bases at V and 5 bases at J; junction bases unmatched: 8. Germline-derived CDR1 and CDR2 are SGHRS and YFSETQ.

The CDR3 reads CASSQAQSGIADTQYF. The DNA for the CDR3 is TGCGCCAGCAGCCAAGCACAGTCAGGGATCGCAGATACGCAGTATTTT. This chain joins TRBV4-1 and TRBJ2-3; possibly TRBD1 for D (5 bases). Germline CDR1 MGHRA, CDR2 YSYEKL. The V end lost 1 base, the J end lost 4 bases, and 15 bases lay between the germline ends. The CDR3 is 16 residues long.

This clone was recorded once. The rearrangement links TRBV16 to TRBJ2-5; D call uncertain. The CDR3 has 13 amino acids. V was shortened by 2 bases and J by 5 bases, with 9 bases between the two germline ends. Per the germline V gene, CDR1 is KGHSY and CDR2 is FQNENV. CDR3 sequence reads: CASSQTTVETQYF. In DNA form, the CDR3 reads TGTGCCAGCAGCCAAACTACGGTCGAGACCCAGTACTTC.

The genes are TRBV3-1 (or the pseudogene TRBV3-2) and TRBJ2-4, with D possibly being TRBD1 (5 bases). There are 17 residues in the CDR3. CDR1 is LGHDT and CDR2 is YNNKEL in the germline V gene (reference sequence). Trimming took 0 bases from V and 5 from J, leaving 17 bases between them. CDR3 residues: CASSQESTAGWQNIQYF. CDR3 coding DNA: TGTGCCAGCAGCCAAGAATCGACGGCAGGGTGGCAAAACATTCAGTACTTC.

CDR3 loop: CASTSRGYSSYNSPLHF. The CDR3 DNA is TGTGCCAGCACCTCAAGGGGATATAGCTCCTATAATTCACCCCTCCACTTT. The chain is built from TRBV27 and TRBJ1-6; perhaps TRBD1 as D (5 bases). CDR3 length equals 17 residues. Per the germline V gene, CDR1 is MNHEY and CDR2 is SMNVEV (reference sequence). Deletions cut 7 bases from V and 0 bases from J, with 16 bases between.

The chain couples TRBV6-5 to TRBJ2-7; weak D call: TRBD1 (5 bases). Per germline, CDR1 MNHEY and CDR2 SVGAGI. There are 14 residues in the CDR3. V was trimmed by 2 bases and J by 3 bases, leaving 11 bases between them. CDR3 residues: CASSYENRYYEQYF. The CDR3 coding sequence is TGTGCCAGCAGTTACGAAAACAGGTACTACGAGCAGTACTTC.

V usage is TRBV5-5 and J usage is TRBJ2-1; 9 positions agree with TRBD2. Trimming took 1 base from V and 5 from J; bases not matched to a gene: 7. The length of the CDR3 is 16 residues. In germline, CDR1 is SGHKS, CDR2 YYEKEE (reference sequence). The DNA for the CDR3 is TGTGCCAGCAGCTTGTATAATCAGCGGGGGGACAATGAGCAGTTCTTC. The encoded protein is CASSLYNQRGDNEQFF.